The source of this T cell receptor beta chain is a study of cytomegalovirus exposure and HLA in healthy donors. Study-level findings and limits: Whilst most TCR sequences proved rare, a subset of public TCRs occurred across many donors. The finding came from a later analysis; first-cohort TCR clusters tended to co-occur in the roughly 120 validation repertoires.

Of note for this clone: As yet, its antigen is unknown.

Looked up from germline, CDR1 is LNHNV and CDR2 is YYDKDF (reference sequence). The CDR3 length is 12 residues. Trimming stripped 10 bases from V and 4 bases from J, with 13 bases between. The method was immunoSEQ multiplex PCR; TCRdb's version includes in-frame clones alone and lacks a portion of them. The sample carries 150,000 to 200,000 clones, roughly 86% recorded once. Source material: PBMCs. The source is a man aged 25 to 40 in good health and CMV-seropositive. This chain connects TRBV15 to TRBJ1-2; perhaps TRBD1 as D (5 bases). CDR3 sequence: CAIGGGVYGYTF. CDR3 in DNA: TGTGCCATCGGGGGAGGGGTCTATGGCTACACCTTC.